The clone carrying this T cell receptor beta chain has a handful of counts. The data are from a study of spatial heterogeneity in lung cancer. Time point meaning: blood at routine non-recurrence follow-up after resection. Sequencing of whole RNA from tumor, nontumor lung or frozen PBMC involved no sorting. The germline V gene encodes CDR1 SGHDT and CDR2 YYEEEE. V was trimmed by 1 base and J by 9 bases, leaving 5 bases between them. CDR3 length: 11 amino acids. Using its own MiXCR run on the 5' RACE reads, TCRdb lists one record per CDR3 protein. Seen here are tens of thousands of distinct CDR3 sequences, around 9.3% observed once, and the top ten hold approximately 1.8%.

This sample comprised PBMCs, obtained at follow-up. The chain links TRBV5-6 to TRBJ2-1; D call uncertain. This receptor was identified in a female donor with early-stage non-small cell lung cancer. The CDR3, as DNA: TGTGCCAGCAGCTTGTTGCTTGAGCAGTTCTTC. Its translation is CASSLLLEQFF.